This TCR beta chain was documented in a study of cytomegalovirus exposure and HLA in healthy donors. V was pared by 6 bases and J by 7 bases, with 15 bases of the junction left unmatched. CDR3 length: 18 residues. Germline V gene sequence: CDR1 SGHTA, CDR2 FQGNSA. Researchers ran the PCR with 60 Vbeta and 13 Jbeta primers. The data were produced by immunoSEQ multiplex PCR, yet TCRdb's version contains in-frame clones alone and is incomplete. This repertoire includes over 120,000 clones. Sequencing used PBMCs. The V and J genes are TRBV7-2 and TRBJ1-4; 12 bases fit TRBD1. The TCR originated in a male donor in good health and CMV-seronegative. The CDR3 region has the DNA TGTGCCAGCAGTGAATCCCGGGACAGGGGGCTTCCGCGTGAAAAACTGTTTTTT. Translated: CASSESRDRGLPREKLFF.